This TCR beta chain was sequenced in a study of shared clonotypes between healthy human individuals. Study background: Two women and three men aged 18 to 49 served as donors.

Study-wide results and limits: Some clonotypes were shared by all four sorted-subset donors, while others were not shared. The non-shared ones had lower generation probabilities than the shared ones. Only blood was sampled, and tissue TCR repertoires likely differ from blood ones. Among donors, the sharing of clonotypes was expected to be influenced by sequencing depth.

Remarks on this clone: Its cognate antigen is unknown.

Germline CDR1 reads MDHEN; CDR2 reads SYDVKM. This CDR3 contains 15 residues. Between the trimmed V and J ends, which lost 7 bases and 2 bases, there was a span of 15 bases. The assay was immunoSEQ multiplex PCR, and TCRdb's table has in-frame clones only and misses some. In the table there are over 850,000 clones, around 78% of which are singletons. This chain uses TRBV28 with TRBJ2-1; D gene unclear. The origin of this receptor is a man younger than 30 in good health. Some clones in this sample may be carry-over from other donors' samples. The sequenced sample consisted of memory CD4+ T cells from PBMCs. This sample's subset: CD45RA-negative fraction. The CDR3 DNA reads as TGTGCCAGCATCATTCTCCCACAAGCCTACAATGAGCAGTTCTTC. Amino acids: CASIILPQAYNEQFF.